The 17 T cell receptor beta chains in this list originate from one sample, sequenced in a study of T cells after yellow fever vaccination. TCRdb reanalysed the 5' RACE reads using MiXCR and keeps one entry per CDR3 protein. The sample has 250,000 to 400,000 distinct CDR3 sequences; roughly 4.3% are singletons. The sequences come from PBMCs, collected 15 days after the yellow fever booster vaccination. These TCRs come from a man between 18 and 29 years old who received the YFV17D yellow fever vaccine.

This clonotype came up a few times. V is TRBV5-1 and J is TRBJ1-1, with TRBD1 as a possible D gene (6 bases). CDR1 and CDR2 (germline): SGHRS, YFSETQ. V was pared by 4 bases and J by 0 bases, with 13 bases between. CDR3 length: 15 residues. CDR3: CASSIRQDLNTEAFF. In DNA form, the CDR3 reads TGCGCCAGCAGCATAAGACAGGATTTGAACACTGAAGCTTTCTTT. Full variable domain (missing parts from reference TRBV5-1 and TRBJ1-1): KAGVTQTPRYLIKTRGQQVTLSCSPISGHRSVSWYQQTPGQGLQFLFEYFSETQRNKGNFPGRFSGRQFSNSRSEMNVSTLELGDSALYLCASSIRQDLNTEAFFGQGTRLTVV.

This clonotype occurred many times. This chain uses TRBV7-9 with TRBJ1-5; the D is unclear. V was cut by 8 bases and J by 9 bases, with 17 bases left in between. The germline gives CDR1 SEHNR, CDR2 FQNEAQ (reference sequence). The CDR3 is 13 residues long. CDR3 in DNA: TGTGCCAGCTCGAGCGGCAGCCTAGCGCCCCAGCATTTT. Residues: CASSSGSLAPQHF.

This clonotype occurred a few times. The chain joins TRBV5-1 to TRBJ2-3; weak D call: TRBD2 (7 bases). This CDR3 is 20 amino acids long. Trimming removed 3 bases from V and 2 bases from J, with 28 bases in between. CDR1 and CDR2 (germline): SGHRS, YFSETQ. The CDR3 DNA follows: TGCGCCAGCAGCTGGGGACGCACATCTGGCGGGGGCCTACACACAGATACGCAGTATTTT. Amino acids: CASSWGRTSGGGLHTDTQYF.

This clonotype was detected many times. The rearrangement joins TRBV20-1 to TRBJ2-7, with D uncertain. V shed 3 bases and J shed 3 bases, with 6 bases lying between them. In germline, CDR1 is DFQATT, CDR2 SNEGSKA (reference sequence). The CDR3 length is 11 residues. The CDR3 loop reads CSASRSYEQYV. CDR3 in DNA: TGCAGTGCTAGTCGTAGCTACGAGCAGTACGTC.

This clonotype was found a few times. The rearrangement links TRBV5-1 to TRBJ1-1; D is uncertain. This CDR3 has 15 residues. Trimming cost V 1 base and J 0 bases, with 10 bases left between them. The germline CDR1 and CDR2 sequences are SGHRS and YFSETQ. The CDR3 bases are TGCGCCAGCAGCTTGATTCCGGGATTGAACACTGAAGCTTTCTTT. This gives the protein CASSLIPGLNTEAFF.

The chain joins TRBV10-3 to TRBJ2-1, with a tentative D call TRBD1 (6 bases). The CDR3 runs to 12 residues. Trimming cost V 8 bases and J 5 bases, with 10 bases left between them. The germline gives CDR1 ENHRY, CDR2 SYGVKD. The CDR3 nucleotides read TGTGCCATCCGCAAGGGGGACAATGAGCAGTTCTTC. It specifies CAIRKGDNEQFF.

This clonotype was detected a few times. The rearrangement uses TRBV6-5 and TRBJ1-4; a possible D gene is TRBD1 (5 bases). This CDR3 comprises 14 residues. The V gene's germline CDR1 is MNHEY and CDR2 SVGAGI. V was clipped by 6 bases and J by 8 bases, with 16 bases between them. CDR3 DNA sequence: TGTGCCAGCAGACATGAGACAGAACCCGAAAAACTGTTTTTT. This sequence encodes CASRHETEPEKLFF.

This clonotype was detected a few times. V usage is TRBV10-3 and J usage is TRBJ2-7; D unclear. V shed 11 bases and J shed 3 bases, with 17 bases lying between them. This CDR3 region has 13 residues. The germline V gene has CDR1 ENHRY and CDR2 SYGVKD. The CDR3 coding sequence is TGTGCCCCATTGCGAATCACTCTCTACGAGCAGTACTTC. It encodes CAPLRITLYEQYF.

The J gene is TRBJ1-6, the V gene TRBV7-2; D possibly corresponds to TRBD1 (5 bases). Trimming cost V 0 bases and J 0 bases, with 15 bases left between them. This CDR3 region has 19 residues. The germline V gene encodes CDR1 SGHTA and CDR2 FQGNSA. The CDR3 is CASSLAGTHGFSYNSPLHF. The CDR3 bases are TGTGCCAGCAGCTTAGCGGGGACCCACGGCTTCTCCTATAATTCACCCCTCCACTTT.

This clonotype was counted only a few times. This chain links TRBV3-1 with TRBJ2-1, with 8 positions matching TRBD2. V lost 2 bases to trimming and J lost 3 bases; unmatched junction nucleotides: 3. The CDR3 is 15 amino acids. Germline CDR1 and CDR2: LGHDT and YNNKEL (reference sequence). Here the CDR3 reads CASSQTGGFYNEQFF. The CDR3 DNA is TGTGCCAGCAGCCAAACGGGAGGGTTCTACAATGAGCAGTTCTTC.

The V and J genes are TRBV12-3 or TRBV12-4 and TRBJ1-1; 8 nucleotides line up with TRBD1. V trimming: 7 bases; J trimming: 4 bases; junction bases outside the gene matches: 5. There are 13 residues in the CDR3. CDR3 residues: CASKRTGSTEAFF. The DNA of the CDR3 is TGTGCCAGCAAAAGGACAGGGAGCACTGAAGCTTTCTTT.

This clonotype was counted a few times. The chain has TRBV27 and TRBJ1-5; no firm D call. The germline V gene has CDR1 MNHEY and CDR2 SMNVEV (reference sequence). With 3 bases removed from V and 5 bases from J, the gap between germline ends came to 5 bases. This CDR3 has 12 residues. The chain's CDR3 is CASSFLDQPQHF. CDR3 bases: TGTGCCAGCAGTTTTCTGGATCAGCCCCAGCATTTT.

This clonotype was recorded many times. The chain joins TRBV9 to TRBJ2-1; D is undetermined. Germline CDR1 is SGDLS and CDR2 is YYNGEE. Trimming removed 0 bases at V and 5 bases at J, with 6 bases between. The CDR3 runs 13 residues. Here the CDR3 DNA reads TGTGCCAGCAGCGTAGCTAGGAACAATGAGCAGTTCTTC. Amino acids: CASSVARNNEQFF.

This clonotype was seen ten or more times. The J gene is TRBJ2-2, the V gene TRBV6-5; TRBD2 agrees at 7 bases. Germline V gives CDR1 MNHEY, CDR2 SVGAGI. The CDR3 has 14 amino acids. J was trimmed by 7 bases and V by 7 bases; bases with no gene match: 9. CDR3 nucleotides: TGTGCCAGCACCAGGGACTACCCTCTCGGGGAGCTGTTTTTT. It translates to CASTRDYPLGELFF.

The chain carries TRBV7-9 and TRBJ1-1; no clear D. This CDR3 is built from 11 residues. The germline gives CDR1 SEHNR, CDR2 FQNEAQ (reference sequence). V was cut by 0 bases and J by 7 bases, with 3 bases left in between. This CDR3 reads CASSLAHEAFF. CDR3 coding DNA: TGTGCCAGCAGCTTAGCGCATGAAGCTTTCTTT.

This clonotype was found many times. The chain combines TRBV6-6 with TRBJ1-2; 8 bases are shared with TRBD1. The CDR3 sequence is 17 residues long. V was clipped by 6 bases and J by 4 bases; unmatched bases: 16. From germline, CDR1 is MNHNY and CDR2 SVGAGI (reference sequence). CDR3 bases: TGTGCCAGCAGACAAACCCTTGGACAGGGAAGGACCTATGGCTACACCTTC. Protein product: CASRQTLGQGRTYGYTF.

This clonotype was observed at least ten times. This chain connects TRBV20-1 to TRBJ2-1; D is uncertain. This CDR3 contains 12 residues. Trimming removed 2 bases at V and 6 bases at J, with 8 bases between. Germline CDR1 reads DFQATT; CDR2 reads SNEGSKA (reference sequence). In DNA, the CDR3 is TGCAGTGCTAGACCCCTGAGCAATGAGCAGTTCTTC. Translation: CSARPLSNEQFF.